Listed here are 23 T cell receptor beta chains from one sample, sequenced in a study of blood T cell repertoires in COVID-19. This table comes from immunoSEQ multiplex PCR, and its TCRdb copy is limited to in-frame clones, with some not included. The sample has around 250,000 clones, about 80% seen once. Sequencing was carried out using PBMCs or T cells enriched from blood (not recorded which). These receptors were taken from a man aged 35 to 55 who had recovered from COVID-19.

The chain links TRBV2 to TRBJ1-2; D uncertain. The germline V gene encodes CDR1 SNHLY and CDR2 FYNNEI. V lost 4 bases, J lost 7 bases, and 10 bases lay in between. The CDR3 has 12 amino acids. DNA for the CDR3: TGTGCCAGCAGTGCCGGAGAAGGTGGCTACACCTTC. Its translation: CASSAGEGGYTF.

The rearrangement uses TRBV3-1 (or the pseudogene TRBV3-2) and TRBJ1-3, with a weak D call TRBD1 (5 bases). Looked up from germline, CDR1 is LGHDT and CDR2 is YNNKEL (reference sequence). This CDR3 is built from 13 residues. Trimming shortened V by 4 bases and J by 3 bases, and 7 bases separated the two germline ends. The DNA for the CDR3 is TGTGCCAGCAGCCTGGGGGGTGGAAACACCATATATTTT. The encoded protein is CASSLGGGNTIYF.

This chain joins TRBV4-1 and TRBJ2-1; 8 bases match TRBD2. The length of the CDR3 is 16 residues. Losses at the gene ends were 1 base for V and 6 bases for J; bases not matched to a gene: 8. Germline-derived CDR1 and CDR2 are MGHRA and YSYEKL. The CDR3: CASSQGGREALNEQFF. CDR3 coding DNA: TGCGCCAGCAGCCAAGGAGGGCGGGAGGCCCTCAATGAGCAGTTCTTC.

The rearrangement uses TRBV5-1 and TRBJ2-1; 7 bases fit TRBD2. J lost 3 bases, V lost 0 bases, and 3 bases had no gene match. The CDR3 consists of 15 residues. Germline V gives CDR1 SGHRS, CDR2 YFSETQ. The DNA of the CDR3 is TGCGCCAGCAGCTTGGATGCGGGGGACTACAATGAGCAGTTCTTC. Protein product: CASSLDAGDYNEQFF. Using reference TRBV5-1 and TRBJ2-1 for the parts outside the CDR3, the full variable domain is KAGVTQTPRYLIKTRGQQVTLSCSPISGHRSVSWYQQTPGQGLQFLFEYFSETQRNKGNFPGRFSGRQFSNSRSEMNVSTLELGDSALYLCASSLDAGDYNEQFFGPGTRLTVL.

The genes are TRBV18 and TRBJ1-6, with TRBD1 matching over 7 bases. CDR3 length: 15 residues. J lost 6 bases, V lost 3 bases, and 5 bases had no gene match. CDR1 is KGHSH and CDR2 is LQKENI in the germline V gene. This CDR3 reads CASSPSTGLNSPLHF. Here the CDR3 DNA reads TGTGCCAGCTCACCTTCGACAGGGCTTAATTCACCCCTCCACTTT.

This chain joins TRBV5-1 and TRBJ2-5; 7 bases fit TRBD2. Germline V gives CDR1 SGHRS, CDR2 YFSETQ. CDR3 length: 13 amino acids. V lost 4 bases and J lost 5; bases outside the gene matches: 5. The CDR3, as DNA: TGCGCCAGCAGCGGACGGGGGGAGGAGACCCAGTACTTC. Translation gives CASSGRGEETQYF.

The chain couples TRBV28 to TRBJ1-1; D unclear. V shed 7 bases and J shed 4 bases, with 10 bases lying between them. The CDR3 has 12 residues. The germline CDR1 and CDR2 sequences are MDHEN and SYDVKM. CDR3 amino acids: CASTTRSTEAFF. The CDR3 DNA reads TGTGCCAGCACAACTCGGAGCACTGAAGCTTTCTTT. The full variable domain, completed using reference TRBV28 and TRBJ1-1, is DVKVTQSSRYLVKRTGEKVFLECVQDMDHENMFWYRQDPGLGLRLIYFSYDVKMKEKGDIPEGYSVSREKKERFSLILESASTNQTSMYLCASTTRSTEAFFGQGTRLTVV.

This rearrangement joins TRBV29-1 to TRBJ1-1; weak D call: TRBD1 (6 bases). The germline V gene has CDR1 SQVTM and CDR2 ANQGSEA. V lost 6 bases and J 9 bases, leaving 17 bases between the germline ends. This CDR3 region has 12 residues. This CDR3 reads CSVRGQTLQAFF. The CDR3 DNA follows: TGCAGCGTGCGAGGACAGACACTCCAAGCTTTCTTT.

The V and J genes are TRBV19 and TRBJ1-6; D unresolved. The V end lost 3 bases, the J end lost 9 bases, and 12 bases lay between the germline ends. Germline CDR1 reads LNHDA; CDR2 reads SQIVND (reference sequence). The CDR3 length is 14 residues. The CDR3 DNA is TGTGCCAGTAGTATTTTGGGAGGAAGTTCACCCCTCCACTTT. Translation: CASSILGGSSPLHF.

CDR3: CASSLTPAQRSPLHF. The CDR3 coding sequence is TGTGCCAGCAGCTTAACCCCCGCTCAGCGGTCACCCCTCCACTTT. The rearrangement links TRBV5-4 to TRBJ1-6, with unresolved D. This CDR3 has 15 amino acids. The V end was cut by 2 bases, the J end by 10 bases, with 16 bases between. Germline V lookup: CDR1 SGHNT, CDR2 YYREEE (reference sequence). Variable domain in full (rest from reference TRBV5-4 and TRBJ1-6): ETGVTQSPTHLIKTRGQQVTLRCSSQSGHNTVSWYQQALGQGPQFIFQYYREEENGRGNFPPRFSGLQFPNYSSELNVNALELDDSALYLCASSLTPAQRSPLHFGNGTRLTVT.

CDR3 sequence reads: CASSSNARYKQYF. The CDR3 DNA reads as TGTGCCAGCAGTTCAAACGCACGGTATAAGCAGTACTTC. The chain is built from TRBV27 and TRBJ2-7, with no clear D. Germline assignment: CDR1 MNHEY and CDR2 SMNVEV (reference sequence). The CDR3 length is 13 residues. The V gene lost 4 bases and the J gene lost 8 bases, with 15 bases spanning the gap.

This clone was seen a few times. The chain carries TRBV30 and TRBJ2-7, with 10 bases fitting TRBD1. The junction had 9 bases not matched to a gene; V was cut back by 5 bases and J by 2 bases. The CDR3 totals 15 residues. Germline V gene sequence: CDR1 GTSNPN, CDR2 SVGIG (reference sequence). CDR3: CAWQNPGQGPYEQYF. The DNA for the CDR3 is TGTGCCTGGCAGAACCCGGGACAGGGGCCCTACGAGCAGTACTTC.

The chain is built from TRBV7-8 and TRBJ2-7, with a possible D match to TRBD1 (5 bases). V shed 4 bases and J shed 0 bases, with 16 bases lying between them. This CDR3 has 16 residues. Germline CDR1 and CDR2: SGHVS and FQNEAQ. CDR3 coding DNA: TGTGCCAGCAGCTCAATGGGGCAGAAGAGCTCCTACGAGCAGTACTTC. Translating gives CASSSMGQKSSYEQYF.

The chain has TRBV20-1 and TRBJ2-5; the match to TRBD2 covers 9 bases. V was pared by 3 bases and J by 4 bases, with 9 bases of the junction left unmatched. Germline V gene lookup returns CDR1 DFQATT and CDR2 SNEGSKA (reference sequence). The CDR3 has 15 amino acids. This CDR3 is CSASAAIAGVETQYF. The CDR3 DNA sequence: TGCAGTGCTAGTGCTGCTATAGCGGGGGTAGAGACCCAGTACTTC.

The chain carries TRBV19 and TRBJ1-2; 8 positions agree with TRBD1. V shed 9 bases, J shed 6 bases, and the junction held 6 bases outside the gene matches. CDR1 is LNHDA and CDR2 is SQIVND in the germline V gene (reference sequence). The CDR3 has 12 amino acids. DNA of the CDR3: TGTGCCAGCGTAAACAGGGGGGATGGCTACACCTTC. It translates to CASVNRGDGYTF.

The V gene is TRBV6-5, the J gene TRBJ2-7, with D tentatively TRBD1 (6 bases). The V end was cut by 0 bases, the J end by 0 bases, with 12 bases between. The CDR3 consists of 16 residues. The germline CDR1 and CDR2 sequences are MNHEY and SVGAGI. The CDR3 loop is CASSYSHRVGSYEQYF. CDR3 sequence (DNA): TGTGCCAGCAGTTACTCGCACAGGGTGGGCTCCTACGAGCAGTACTTC.

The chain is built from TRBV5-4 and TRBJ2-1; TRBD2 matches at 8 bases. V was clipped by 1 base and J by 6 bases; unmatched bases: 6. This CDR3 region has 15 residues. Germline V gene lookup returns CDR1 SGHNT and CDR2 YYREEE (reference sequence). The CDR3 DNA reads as TGTGCCAGCAGCTTGCATACACTAGCGGTCAATGAGCAGTTCTTC. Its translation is CASSLHTLAVNEQFF.

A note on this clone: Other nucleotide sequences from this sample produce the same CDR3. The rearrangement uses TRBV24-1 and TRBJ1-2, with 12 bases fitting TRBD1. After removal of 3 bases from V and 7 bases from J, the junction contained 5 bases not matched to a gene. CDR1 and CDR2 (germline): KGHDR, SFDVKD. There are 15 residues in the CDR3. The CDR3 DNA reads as TGTGCCACCAGTGATCCGGGACAGGGGGCGCGTGGCTACACCTTC. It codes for CATSDPGQGARGYTF.

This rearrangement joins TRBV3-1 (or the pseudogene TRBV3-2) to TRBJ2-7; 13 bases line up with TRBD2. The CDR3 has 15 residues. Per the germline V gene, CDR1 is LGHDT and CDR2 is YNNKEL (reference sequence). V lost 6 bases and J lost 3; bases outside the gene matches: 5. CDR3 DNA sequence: TGTGCCAGCAGTCCCGGACTAGCGGGAGTCTACGAGCAGTACTTC. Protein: CASSPGLAGVYEQYF.

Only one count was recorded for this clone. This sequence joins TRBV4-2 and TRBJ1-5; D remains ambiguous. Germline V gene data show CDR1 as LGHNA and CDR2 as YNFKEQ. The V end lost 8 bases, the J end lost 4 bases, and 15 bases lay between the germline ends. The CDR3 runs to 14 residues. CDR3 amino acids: CASGQPSGNQPQHF. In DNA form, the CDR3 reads TGTGCCAGCGGTCAGCCAAGCGGAAATCAGCCCCAGCATTTT.

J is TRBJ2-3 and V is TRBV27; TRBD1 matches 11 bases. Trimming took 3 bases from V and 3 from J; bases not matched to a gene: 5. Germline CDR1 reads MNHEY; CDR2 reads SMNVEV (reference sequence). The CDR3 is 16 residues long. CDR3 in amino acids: CASSFPGTGGTDTQYF. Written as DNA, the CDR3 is TGTGCCAGCAGTTTCCCCGGGACAGGGGGTACAGATACGCAGTATTTT.

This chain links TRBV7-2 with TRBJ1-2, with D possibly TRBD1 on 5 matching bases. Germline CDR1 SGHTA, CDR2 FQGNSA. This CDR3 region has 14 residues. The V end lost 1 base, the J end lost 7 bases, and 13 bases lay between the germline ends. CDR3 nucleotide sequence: TGTGCCAGCAGCTTAGAACAGGCCGCCCTTGGCTACACCTTC. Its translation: CASSLEQAALGYTF.

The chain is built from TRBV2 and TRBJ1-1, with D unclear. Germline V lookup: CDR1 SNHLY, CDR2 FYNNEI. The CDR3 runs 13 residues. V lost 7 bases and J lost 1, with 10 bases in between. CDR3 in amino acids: CASTLSGNTEAFF. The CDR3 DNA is TGTGCCAGCACCCTTTCAGGGAACACTGAAGCTTTCTTT.